This T cell receptor beta chain was observed in a study of blood T cell repertoires in COVID-19. On the study more broadly: Acute and convalescent COVID-19 specimens originated in the United States, Italy and Spain. In each case, the material was cDNA or gDNA derived from T cells, B-cell-depleted T cells, or PBMCs.

Germline V gene sequence: CDR1 MNHEY, CDR2 SVGEGT. The J segment lost 7 bases and the V segment lost 0 bases, leaving 7 bases of the junction unmatched. This CDR3 spans 15 amino acids. Original methodology: Counts of nucleated cells, estimated from reference gene primer amplification, were obtained. The method was immunoSEQ multiplex PCR; TCRdb's version includes in-frame clones alone and lacks a portion of them. Clonal size and the V and J genes are those of that table, whereas D and trimming came from the DNA. Here the sample spans over 200,000 clones, around 83% being singletons. The chain recombines TRBV6-2 or TRBV6-3 with TRBJ2-7; 9 nucleotides agree with TRBD2. This TCR was sampled from a middle-aged man with active or convalescent COVID-19. The sequenced sample was peripheral blood. Here the CDR3 reads CASSYSSGGPPEQYF. In DNA form, the CDR3 reads TGTGCCAGCAGTTACTCGAGCGGGGGGCCGCCAGAGCAGTACTTC.